A single sample is the source of the 19 T cell receptor beta chains below, sequenced in a study of shared clonotypes between healthy human individuals. Assay: immunoSEQ multiplex PCR; the TCRdb copy retains only in-frame clones and omits some. The table lists about 980,000 clones, approximately 80% of them singletons. The specimen was memory CD4+ T cells sorted from blood. Subset of the sample: CD45RA-negative fraction. The receptors originated from a man younger than 35 in good health.

As concerns this clone: Within the sample, other DNA sequences also encode this same CDR3. DNA for the CDR3: TGTGCCAGCAGCCCCGGACAGGGTAATGAAAAACTGTTTTTT. Translation gives CASSPGQGNEKLFF. The chain couples TRBV7-9 to TRBJ1-4; 8 bases are a match to TRBD1. Trimming removed 5 bases from V and 4 bases from J; junction bases left unmatched: 3. The CDR3 covers 14 residues. Germline-derived CDR1 and CDR2 are SEHNR and FQNEAQ (reference sequence).

The chain recombines TRBV27 with TRBJ2-3; 11 bases fit TRBD2. Germline-derived CDR1 and CDR2 are MNHEY and SMNVEV (reference sequence). V lost 5 bases to trimming and J lost 3 bases; unmatched junction nucleotides: 7. The length of the CDR3 is 16 residues. The CDR3 DNA is TGTGCCAGCAGTACCCGACTAGCGGGGACGACAGATACGCAGTATTTT. Encoded protein: CASSTRLAGTTDTQYF.

The CDR3 bases are TGTGCCAGTAAAGGGACAGGGAGCTCCTACGAGCAGTACTTC. It specifies CASKGTGSSYEQYF. This sequence joins TRBV19 and TRBJ2-7; 9 bases agree with TRBD1. The CDR3 spans 14 residues. J gave up 0 bases and V 7 bases, and 4 bases lay outside the gene matches. Germline CDR1 is LNHDA and CDR2 is SQIVND (reference sequence). Full variable domain (outside the CDR3, taken from reference TRBV19 and TRBJ2-7): DGGITQSPKYLFRKEGQNVTLSCEQNLNHDAMYWYRQDPGQGLRLIYYSQIVNDFQKGDIAEGYSVSREKKESFPLTVTSAQKNPTAFYLCASKGTGSSYEQYFGPGTRLTVT.

This rearrangement joins TRBV30 to TRBJ2-1, with 8 bases that match TRBD2. The CDR3 is made up of 16 amino acids. Germline CDR1 and CDR2: GTSNPN and SVGIG (reference sequence). V dropped 4 bases and J dropped 4; count of bases not matched to a gene: 12. CDR3 nucleotide sequence: TGTGCCTGGAAAAGGAACAGCGGGAGTTGGTACAATGAGCAGTTCTTC. It translates to CAWKRNSGSWYNEQFF.

This chain connects TRBV18 to TRBJ2-2; 7 bases are a match to TRBD2. Germline CDR1 and CDR2: KGHSH and LQKENI. V was clipped by 4 bases and J by 0 bases; unmatched bases: 8. The CDR3 consists of 17 residues. The CDR3 DNA reads as TGTGCCAGCTCACTAAAGGAAGCGGGACCGAACACCGGGGAGCTGTTTTTT. Encoded protein: CASSLKEAGPNTGELFF. The full variable domain, in which reference TRBV18 and TRBJ2-2 provide the parts outside the CDR3, is NAGVMQNPRHLVRRRGQEARLRCSPMKGHSHVYWYRQLPEEGLKFMVYLQKENIIDESGMPKERFSAEFPKEGPSILRIQQVVRGDSAAYFCASSLKEAGPNTGELFFGEGSRLTVL.

This chain connects TRBV5-1 to TRBJ2-3; possibly TRBD2 for D (5 bases). Germline lookup yields CDR1 SGHRS and CDR2 YFSETQ. The CDR3 is 14 residues long. With 2 bases removed from V and 6 bases from J, the gap between germline ends came to 13 bases. The DNA for the CDR3 is TGCGCCAGCAGCTTTGGGAGCGGAGGCGATACGCAGTATTTT. Translating gives CASSFGSGGDTQYF.

The chain uses TRBV10-3 and TRBJ2-1; D not certain. Germline CDR1 ENHRY, CDR2 SYGVKD. This CDR3 contains 14 residues. Trimming took off 4 bases at V and 10 bases at J, with 17 bases between the two ends. CDR3: CAISGTQEPREQFF. The CDR3 nucleotides are TGTGCCATCAGTGGAACCCAGGAGCCAAGGGAGCAGTTCTTC.

The CDR3 DNA reads TGTGCCAGCAGCCAATCGCGGACAGGGTCAAGCTACACCTTC. Protein product: CASSQSRTGSSYTF. The V and J genes are TRBV16 and TRBJ1-2; 8 positions agree with TRBD1. Germline V CDR1 and CDR2: KGHSY, FQNENV. J lost 9 bases, V lost 0 bases, and 6 bases had no gene match. The CDR3 extends over 14 amino acids.

Of note for this clone: The same CDR3 also results from other DNA sequences found in this sample. The CDR3 is CASSLGGLADTDTQYF. The CDR3 DNA sequence: TGTGCCAGCAGCTTAGGAGGCCTAGCCGACACAGATACGCAGTATTTT. The chain links TRBV7-2 to TRBJ2-3; perhaps TRBD2 as D (5 bases). V was cut by 1 base and J by 2 bases, with 13 bases left in between. This CDR3 is built from 16 residues. Germline loops: CDR1 SGHTA, CDR2 FQGNSA. The whole variable domain, filled in from reference TRBV7-2 and TRBJ2-3, reads GAGVSQSPSNKVTEKGKDVELRCDPISGHTALYWYRQSLGQGLEFLIYFQGNSAPDKSGLPSDRFSAERTGGSVSTLTIQRTQQEDSAVYLCASSLGGLADTDTQYFGPGTRLTVL.

The CDR3, as DNA: TGTGCCAGCAGCTTCTACAGGGTACAGCAAGAGACCCAGTACTTC. The encoded protein is CASSFYRVQQETQYF. The chain couples TRBV7-2 to TRBJ2-5, with D maybe TRBD1 (6 bases). The CDR3 is made up of 15 amino acids. Trimming removed 3 bases from V and 2 bases from J, with 13 bases in between. Germline CDR1 and CDR2: SGHTA and FQGNSA.

The J gene is TRBJ1-2, the V gene TRBV2, with 7 nucleotides matching TRBD1. The trim removed 5 bases at V and 8 bases at J, leaving 17 bases unmatched. The CDR3 is 16 amino acids. CDR1 and CDR2 from the germline V gene are SNHLY and FYNNEI. The CDR3 region is CASSRNSGTDSWGYTF. CDR3 nucleotide sequence: TGTGCCAGCAGTAGGAACTCGGGGACAGACTCCTGGGGCTACACCTTC.

The chain has TRBV7-2 and TRBJ2-4, with D perhaps matching TRBD2 (5 bases). CDR3 size: 16 residues. V was clipped by 2 bases and J by 0 bases, with 11 bases between them. Germline lookup yields CDR1 SGHTA and CDR2 FQGNSA. For the CDR3, the DNA is TGTGCCAGCAGCTTACGGACTGGATTAGCCAAAAACATTCAGTACTTC. Amino acids: CASSLRTGLAKNIQYF.

The rearrangement links TRBV18 to TRBJ2-7; D may be TRBD2 (6 bases). Germline V CDR1 and CDR2: KGHSH, LQKENI. The CDR3 has 13 residues. Trimming removed 5 bases from V and 2 bases from J, with 10 bases in between. CDR3 nucleotide sequence: TGTGCCAGCTCAGGCGGGAATACCTACGAGCAGTACTTC. As protein: CASSGGNTYEQYF.

V is TRBV18 and J is TRBJ1-5; perhaps TRBD1 as D (5 bases). The ends were cut back, 6 bases at V and 2 bases at J, with 14 bases in the middle. The V gene's germline CDR1 is KGHSH and CDR2 LQKENI. The CDR3 length is 15 residues. CDR3 in amino acids: CASSPGIVGNQPQHF. Here the CDR3 DNA reads TGTGCCAGCTCTCCAGGGATAGTGGGCAATCAGCCCCAGCATTTT.

This clone occurred once. J is TRBJ2-5 and V is TRBV19; D unclear. Trimming cost V 1 base and J 4 bases, with 7 bases left between them. Germline V gene lookup returns CDR1 LNHDA and CDR2 SQIVND (reference sequence). CDR3 length: 13 amino acids. The CDR3 DNA reads as TGTGCCAGTAGTATAGTGGCGGCAGAGACCCAGTACTTC. Protein sequence: CASSIVAAETQYF.

This rearrangement joins TRBV5-6 to TRBJ1-5; D is possibly TRBD1 (6 bases). CDR1 and CDR2 (germline): SGHDT, YYEEEE. V lost 1 base and J 6 bases, leaving 14 bases between the germline ends. This CDR3 comprises 15 residues. CDR3 region: CASSLFREGGQPQHF. The CDR3 DNA reads TGTGCCAGCAGCTTGTTCAGGGAGGGGGGTCAGCCCCAGCATTTT. The whole variable domain, filled in from reference TRBV5-6 and TRBJ1-5, reads DAGVTQSPTHLIKTRGQQVTLRCSPKSGHDTVSWYQQALGQGPQFIFQYYEEEERQRGNFPDRFSGHQFPNYSSELNVNALLLGDSALYLCASSLFREGGQPQHFGDGTRLSIL.

The rearrangement uses TRBV25-1 and TRBJ1-3, with 7 bases aligning to TRBD1. Germline V gene data show CDR1 as MGHDK and CDR2 as SYGVNS. The ends lost 1 base at V and 0 bases at J; junction bases unmatched: 3. The CDR3 sequence is 16 residues long. The chain's CDR3 is CASSESGTVSGNTIYF. CDR3 in DNA: TGTGCCAGCAGTGAATCTGGGACAGTCTCTGGAAACACCATATATTTT.

This clone was seen more than once but under ten times. In the same sample, other DNA sequences code for this CDR3. The V and J genes are TRBV5-1 and TRBJ2-7; 7 bases fit TRBD2. The germline gives CDR1 SGHRS, CDR2 YFSETQ. The CDR3 totals 15 residues. V dropped 0 bases and J dropped 4; count of bases not matched to a gene: 7. The CDR3 region is CASSLVASGGYEQYF. The CDR3 nucleotides are TGCGCCAGCAGCTTGGTAGCTAGCGGAGGTTACGAGCAGTACTTC.

The V and J genes are TRBV6-1 and TRBJ1-2, with D possibly matching TRBD1 (6 bases). Deletions cut 5 bases from V and 5 bases from J, with 18 bases between. The CDR3 is 15 residues long. CDR1 and CDR2 from the germline V gene are MNHNS and SASEGT. CDR3 sequence: CASSLDLQGRYGYTF. In DNA, the CDR3 is TGTGCCAGCAGTCTCGATCTTCAGGGGCGATATGGCTACACCTTC.